This TCR beta chain was obtained from a study of siplizumab effects on memory and regulatory T cells. Concerning this clone itself: The antigen remains undetermined.

Study findings and constraints: Controls showed an average of approximately 27% Treg-derived mappable alloreactive CD4+ clones, while siplizumab showed 55% to 80%. Under siplizumab, alloreactive sequences traced to unstimulated CD4+ memory cells were significantly reduced. Poor capture below about 10^-5 frequency left most alloreactive clones unmapped to unstimulated subsets. The authors could not assign a naive or memory phenotype to roughly 75-97% of proliferating CD4+ or CD8+ clones.

The repertoire was sequenced with immunoSEQ multiplex PCR; TCRdb's copy has only in-frame clones and lacks some. The sample consists of approximately 110,000 clones, 92% of them appearing once. The sequence came from a human donor in good health. Sequenced material: Tregs sorted from blood.

The CDR3 nucleotides read TGTGCCAGCAGCCCTTTCGCTATCGGCGGCACTGAAGCTTTCTTT. Translation gives CASSPFAIGGTEAFF. The chain couples TRBV7-3 to TRBJ1-1, with D uncertain. Germline CDR1 and CDR2: SGHTA and FQGTGA. There are 15 residues in the CDR3. V was clipped by 5 bases and J by 4 bases, with 17 bases between them.